This entry features one TCR beta chain sequence. What it binds is not known. This CDR3 region has 15 residues. The germline CDR1 and CDR2 sequences are DFQATT and SNEGSKA (reference sequence). After removal of 3 bases from V and 0 bases from J, the junction contained 7 bases not matched to a gene. Researchers prepared the TCRbeta library using unique molecular identifiers, the study reports. Via MiXCR, TCRdb re-called the PCR reads, giving one row per CDR3 protein. This table holds tens of thousands of distinct CDR3 sequences, less than 55% found once. The data derive from a study of T-cell reconstitution after alpha-beta-depleted transplantation in children. General study points: There were reportedly several hundred expanded graft clones from which alpha-beta T cells came about two months after transplant.

The source is a male patient between 5 and 17 years old who had a stem cell transplant for acute lymphoblastic leukemia, so the T cells may come from the graft donor. Sequencing used PBMCs, mostly from graft donor cells, obtained 360 days after TCRalphabeta/CD19-depleted stem cell transplant. The gene calls are TRBV20-1 and TRBJ2-7, with TRBD2 identical over 8 bases. The CDR3 DNA sequence: TGCAGTGCTAGGGGAGCGGGGGTGAGCTCCTACGAGCAGTACTTC. Protein: CSARGAGVSSYEQYF.